This T cell receptor (beta chain) was observed in a study of technical replicates of blood from four donors. Sequenced by immunoSEQ multiplex PCR; TCRdb stores in-frame clones only, minus some. The table lists fewer than 90,000 clones, over 90% of them singletons, with 0.25% in the top ten. This CDR3 region has 15 residues. Trimming removed 4 bases at V and 0 bases at J, with 12 bases between. This chain links TRBV23-1 with TRBJ1-1, with a tentative D call TRBD1 (5 bases). TRBV23-1 is filed as an ORF, its function uncertain. The sample consisted of T cells isolated from PBMCs. This TCR came from a human donor in good health. As DNA, the CDR3 is TGCGCCAGCAGTCGAGATGAGACAGTGAACACTGAAGCTTTCTTT. The encoded protein is CASSRDETVNTEAFF.